This TCR beta chain was recovered during a study of cytomegalovirus exposure and HLA in healthy donors. As concerns this clone: As yet, its antigen is unknown.

Overall study findings and caveats: Most TCR sequences showed up rarely, but some public TCRs showed up in many donors. Among TCR beta chains of equal frequency, HLA-associated ones were more clonally expanded in a later analysis. Later genetic work tied a missense DCLRE1C variant to beta-chain V and J trimming.

PCR employed 60 Vbeta and 13 Jbeta primers. Clones were read by immunoSEQ multiplex PCR, and TCRdb kept only the in-frame ones, dropping some. The data contain 200,000 to 250,000 clones, 78% of them singletons. Germline V CDR1 and CDR2: SGHVS, FQNEAQ. Trimming removed 0 bases at V and 1 base at J, with 9 bases between. The CDR3 is 15 amino acids. The chain combines TRBV7-8 with TRBJ1-1, with D possibly being TRBD1 (5 bases). The sequenced material came from PBMCs. The clonotype originates from a boy aged 5-17 years in good health and CMV-seronegative. This CDR3 is CASSLAGLRNTEAFF. The CDR3 DNA sequence: TGTGCCAGCAGCTTAGCGGGACTCAGGAACACTGAAGCTTTCTTT.